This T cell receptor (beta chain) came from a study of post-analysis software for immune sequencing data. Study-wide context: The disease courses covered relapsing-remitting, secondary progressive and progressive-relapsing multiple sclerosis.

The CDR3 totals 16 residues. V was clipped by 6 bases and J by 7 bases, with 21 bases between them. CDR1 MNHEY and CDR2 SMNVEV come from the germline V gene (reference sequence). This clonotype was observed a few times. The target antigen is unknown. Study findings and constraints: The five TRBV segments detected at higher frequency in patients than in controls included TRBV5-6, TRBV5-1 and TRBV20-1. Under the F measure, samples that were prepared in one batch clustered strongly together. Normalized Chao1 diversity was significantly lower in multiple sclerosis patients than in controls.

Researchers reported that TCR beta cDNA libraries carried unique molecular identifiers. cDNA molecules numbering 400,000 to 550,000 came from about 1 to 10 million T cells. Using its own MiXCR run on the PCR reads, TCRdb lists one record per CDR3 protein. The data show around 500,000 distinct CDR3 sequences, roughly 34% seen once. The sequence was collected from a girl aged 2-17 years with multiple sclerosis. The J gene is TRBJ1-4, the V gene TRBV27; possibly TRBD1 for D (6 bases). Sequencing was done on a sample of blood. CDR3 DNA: TGTGCCAGCAGAAAGGGGGGCGCACCGCGGGGTGAAAAACTGTTTTTT. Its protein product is CASRKGGAPRGEKLFF.